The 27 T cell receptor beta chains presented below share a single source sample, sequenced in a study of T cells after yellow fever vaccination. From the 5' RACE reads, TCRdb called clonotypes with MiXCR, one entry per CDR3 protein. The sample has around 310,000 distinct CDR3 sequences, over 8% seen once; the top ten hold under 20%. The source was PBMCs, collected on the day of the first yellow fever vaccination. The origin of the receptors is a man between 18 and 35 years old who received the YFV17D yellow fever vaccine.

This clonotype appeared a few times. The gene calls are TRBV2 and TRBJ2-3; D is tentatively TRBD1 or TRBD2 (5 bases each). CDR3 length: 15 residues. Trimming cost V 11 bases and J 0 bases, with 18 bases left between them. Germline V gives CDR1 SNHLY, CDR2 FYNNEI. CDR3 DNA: TGTGCCCGACGTGGTCCGGGACGGAGCACAGATACGCAGTATTTT. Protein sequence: CARRGPGRSTDTQYF. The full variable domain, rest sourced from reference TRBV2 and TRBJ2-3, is EPEVTQTPSHQVTQMGQEVILRCVPISNHLYFYWYRQILGQKVEFLVSFYNNEISEKSEIFDDQFSVERPDGSNFTLKIRSTKLEDSAMYFCARRGPGRSTDTQYFGPGTRLTVL.

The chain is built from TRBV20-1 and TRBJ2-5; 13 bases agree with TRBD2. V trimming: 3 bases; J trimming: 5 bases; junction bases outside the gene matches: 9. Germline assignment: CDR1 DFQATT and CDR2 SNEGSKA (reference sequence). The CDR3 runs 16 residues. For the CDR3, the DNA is TGCAGTGCTAGGCTCTTACTAGCGGGGGGGCTTGAGACCCAGTACTTC. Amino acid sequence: CSARLLLAGGLETQYF.

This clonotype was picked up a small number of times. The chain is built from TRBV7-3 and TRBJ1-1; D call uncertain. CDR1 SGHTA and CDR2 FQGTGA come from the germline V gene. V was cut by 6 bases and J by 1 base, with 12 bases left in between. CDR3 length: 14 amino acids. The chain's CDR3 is CASRTDGRNTEAFF. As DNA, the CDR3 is TGTGCCAGCAGAACGGACGGAAGGAACACTGAAGCTTTCTTT.

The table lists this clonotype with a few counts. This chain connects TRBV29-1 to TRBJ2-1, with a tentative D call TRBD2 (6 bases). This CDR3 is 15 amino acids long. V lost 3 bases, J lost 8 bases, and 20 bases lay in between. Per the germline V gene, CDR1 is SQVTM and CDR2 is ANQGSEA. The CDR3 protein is CSVEGTSRESYEQFF. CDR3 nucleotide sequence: TGCAGCGTTGAGGGTACTAGCCGGGAATCGTATGAGCAGTTCTTC.

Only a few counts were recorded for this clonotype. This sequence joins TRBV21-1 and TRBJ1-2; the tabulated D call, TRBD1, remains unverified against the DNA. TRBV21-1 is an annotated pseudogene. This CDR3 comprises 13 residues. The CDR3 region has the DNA TGTGCCAGCGGGTCAGGGGGCATGTATGGCTACACCTTC. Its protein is CASGSGGMYGYTF.

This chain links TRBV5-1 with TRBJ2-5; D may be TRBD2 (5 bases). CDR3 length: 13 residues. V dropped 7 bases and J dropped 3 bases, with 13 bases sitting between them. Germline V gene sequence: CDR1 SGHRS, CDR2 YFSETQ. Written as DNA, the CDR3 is TGCGCCAGCGGGCCGGCGGGCGAAGAGACCCAGTACTTC. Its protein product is CASGPAGEETQYF.

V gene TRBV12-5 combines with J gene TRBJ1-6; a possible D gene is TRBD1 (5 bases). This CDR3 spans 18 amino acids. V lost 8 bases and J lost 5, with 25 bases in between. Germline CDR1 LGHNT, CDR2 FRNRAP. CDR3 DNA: TGTGCTAGTCCAACTAGAAACCCGGGGGACTACCATAATTCACCCCTCCACTTT. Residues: CASPTRNPGDYHNSPLHF. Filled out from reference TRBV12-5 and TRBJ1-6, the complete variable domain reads DARVTQTPRHKVTEMGQEVTMRCQPILGHNTVFWYRQTMMQGLELLAYFRNRAPLDDSGMPKDRFSAEMPDATLATLKIQPSEPRDSAVYFCASPTRNPGDYHNSPLHFGNGTRLTVT.

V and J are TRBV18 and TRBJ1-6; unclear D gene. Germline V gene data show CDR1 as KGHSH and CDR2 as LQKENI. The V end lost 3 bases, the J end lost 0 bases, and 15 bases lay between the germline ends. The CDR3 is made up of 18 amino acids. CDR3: CASSPRGVSSSYNSPLHF. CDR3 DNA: TGTGCCAGCTCACCCCGGGGTGTCAGTAGCTCCTATAATTCACCCCTCCACTTT. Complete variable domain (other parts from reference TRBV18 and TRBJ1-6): NAGVMQNPRHLVRRRGQEARLRCSPMKGHSHVYWYRQLPEEGLKFMVYLQKENIIDESGMPKERFSAEFPKEGPSILRIQQVVRGDSAAYFCASSPRGVSSSYNSPLHFGNGTRLTVT.

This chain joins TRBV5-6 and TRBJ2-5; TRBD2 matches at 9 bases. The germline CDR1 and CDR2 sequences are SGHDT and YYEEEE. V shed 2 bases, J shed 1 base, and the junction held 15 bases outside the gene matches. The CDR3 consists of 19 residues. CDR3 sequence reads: CASSLTADVERGAQETQYF. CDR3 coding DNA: TGTGCCAGCAGCTTAACAGCTGACGTGGAGCGGGGGGCCCAAGAGACCCAGTACTTC.

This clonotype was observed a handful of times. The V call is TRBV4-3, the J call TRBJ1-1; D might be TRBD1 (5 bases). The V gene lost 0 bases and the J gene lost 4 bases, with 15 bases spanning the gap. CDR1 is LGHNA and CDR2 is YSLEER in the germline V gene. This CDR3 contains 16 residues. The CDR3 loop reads CASSQEVEGISTEAFF. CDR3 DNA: TGCGCCAGCAGCCAAGAGGTGGAGGGGATAAGCACTGAAGCTTTCTTT.

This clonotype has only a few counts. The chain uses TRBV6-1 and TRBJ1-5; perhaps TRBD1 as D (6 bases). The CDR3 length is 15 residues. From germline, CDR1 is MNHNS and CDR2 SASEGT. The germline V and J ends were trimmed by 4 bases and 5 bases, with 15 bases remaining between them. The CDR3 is CASSANTGQDQPQHF. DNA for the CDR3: TGTGCCAGCAGTGCTAACACAGGGCAGGATCAGCCCCAGCATTTT.

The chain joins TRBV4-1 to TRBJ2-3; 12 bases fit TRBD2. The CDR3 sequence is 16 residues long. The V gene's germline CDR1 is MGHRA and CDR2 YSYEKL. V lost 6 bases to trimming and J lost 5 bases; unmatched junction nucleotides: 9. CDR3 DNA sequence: TGCGCCAGCAGACCCAATGGACTAGCGGGGATAGATACGCAGTATTTT. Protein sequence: CASRPNGLAGIDTQYF.

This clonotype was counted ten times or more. The CDR3 here is CASSRDREMETQYF. The DNA for the CDR3 is TGCGCCAGCAGCCGGGACAGGGAGATGGAGACCCAGTACTTC. The chain is built from TRBV4-1 and TRBJ2-5, with 9 nucleotides matching TRBD1. Germline V gene lookup returns CDR1 MGHRA and CDR2 YSYEKL. V lost 4 bases, J lost 5 bases, and 5 bases stayed unmatched. This CDR3 is built from 14 residues.

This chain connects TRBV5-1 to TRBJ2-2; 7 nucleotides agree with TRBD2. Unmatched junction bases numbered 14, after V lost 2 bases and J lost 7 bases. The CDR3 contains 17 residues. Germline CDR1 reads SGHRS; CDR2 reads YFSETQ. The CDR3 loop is CASSFQNLAGVVGELFF. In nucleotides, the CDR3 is TGCGCCAGCAGCTTTCAGAACCTCGCGGGGGTGGTCGGGGAGCTGTTTTTT. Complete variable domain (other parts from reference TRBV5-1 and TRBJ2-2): KAGVTQTPRYLIKTRGQQVTLSCSPISGHRSVSWYQQTPGQGLQFLFEYFSETQRNKGNFPGRFSGRQFSNSRSEMNVSTLELGDSALYLCASSFQNLAGVVGELFFGEGSRLTVL.

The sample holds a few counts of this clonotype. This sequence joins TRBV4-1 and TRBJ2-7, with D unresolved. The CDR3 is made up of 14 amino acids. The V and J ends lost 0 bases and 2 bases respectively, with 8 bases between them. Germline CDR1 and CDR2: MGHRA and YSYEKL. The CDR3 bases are TGCGCCAGCAGCCAAGACAGGTATCCCTACGAGCAGTACTTC. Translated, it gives CASSQDRYPYEQYF.

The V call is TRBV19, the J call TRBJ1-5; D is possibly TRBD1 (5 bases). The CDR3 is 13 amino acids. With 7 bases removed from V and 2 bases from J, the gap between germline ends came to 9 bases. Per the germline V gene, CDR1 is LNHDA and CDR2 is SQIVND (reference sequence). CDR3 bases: TGTGCCAGTACCGGGGGAGGCAATCAGCCCCAGCATTTT. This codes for CASTGGGNQPQHF.

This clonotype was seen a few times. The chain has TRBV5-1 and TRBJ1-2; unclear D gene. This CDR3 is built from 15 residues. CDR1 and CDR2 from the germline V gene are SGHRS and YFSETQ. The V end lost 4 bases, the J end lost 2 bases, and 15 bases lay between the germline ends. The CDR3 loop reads CASSINQPHNYGYTF. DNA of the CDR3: TGCGCCAGCAGCATCAATCAACCCCACAACTATGGCTACACCTTC. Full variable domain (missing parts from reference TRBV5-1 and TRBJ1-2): KAGVTQTPRYLIKTRGQQVTLSCSPISGHRSVSWYQQTPGQGLQFLFEYFSETQRNKGNFPGRFSGRQFSNSRSEMNVSTLELGDSALYLCASSINQPHNYGYTFGSGTRLTVV.

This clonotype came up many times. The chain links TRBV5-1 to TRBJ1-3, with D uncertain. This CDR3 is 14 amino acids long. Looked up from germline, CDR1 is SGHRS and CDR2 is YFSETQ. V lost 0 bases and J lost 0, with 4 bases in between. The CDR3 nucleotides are TGCGCCAGCAGCTTGGGGAACTCTGGAAACACCATATATTTT. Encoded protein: CASSLGNSGNTIYF.

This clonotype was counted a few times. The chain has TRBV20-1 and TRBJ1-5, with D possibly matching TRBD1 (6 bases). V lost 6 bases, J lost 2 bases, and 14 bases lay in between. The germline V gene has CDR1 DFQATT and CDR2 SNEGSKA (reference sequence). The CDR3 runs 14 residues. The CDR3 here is CSALGGSGNQPQHF. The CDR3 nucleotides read TGCAGTGCCCTCGGGGGCTCCGGCAATCAGCCCCAGCATTTT.

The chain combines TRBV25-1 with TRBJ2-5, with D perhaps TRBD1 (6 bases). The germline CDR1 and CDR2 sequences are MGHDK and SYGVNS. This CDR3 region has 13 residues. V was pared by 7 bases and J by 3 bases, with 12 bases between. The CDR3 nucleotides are TGTGCCAGCATGAAGTGGACAGAAGAGACCCAGTACTTC. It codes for CASMKWTEETQYF.

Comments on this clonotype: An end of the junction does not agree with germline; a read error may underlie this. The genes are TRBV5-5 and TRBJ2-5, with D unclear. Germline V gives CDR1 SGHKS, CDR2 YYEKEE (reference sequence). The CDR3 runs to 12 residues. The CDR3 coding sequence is TGTGCCTGCAGCTTGACGGAAGAGACCCAGTACTTC. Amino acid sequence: CACSLTEETQYF.

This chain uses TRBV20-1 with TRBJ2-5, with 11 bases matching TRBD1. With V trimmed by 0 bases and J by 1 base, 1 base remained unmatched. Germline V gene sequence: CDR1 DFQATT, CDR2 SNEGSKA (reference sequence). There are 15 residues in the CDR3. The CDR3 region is CSAREGTGGQETQYF. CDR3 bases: TGCAGTGCTAGAGAAGGGACAGGGGGCCAAGAGACCCAGTACTTC.

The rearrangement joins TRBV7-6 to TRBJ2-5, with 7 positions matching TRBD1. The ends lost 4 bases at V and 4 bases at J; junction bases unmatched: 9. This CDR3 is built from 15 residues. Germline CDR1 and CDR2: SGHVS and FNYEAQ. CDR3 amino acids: CASSSSPAGGETQYF. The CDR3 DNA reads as TGTGCCAGCAGCTCGAGTCCGGCAGGGGGAGAGACCCAGTACTTC.

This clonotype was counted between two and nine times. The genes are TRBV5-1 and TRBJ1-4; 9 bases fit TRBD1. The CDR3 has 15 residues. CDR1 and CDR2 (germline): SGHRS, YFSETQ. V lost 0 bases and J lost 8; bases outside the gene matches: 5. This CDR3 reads CASSLGGQGREKLFF. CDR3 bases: TGCGCCAGCAGCTTGGGAGGACAGGGGCGAGAAAAACTGTTTTTT.

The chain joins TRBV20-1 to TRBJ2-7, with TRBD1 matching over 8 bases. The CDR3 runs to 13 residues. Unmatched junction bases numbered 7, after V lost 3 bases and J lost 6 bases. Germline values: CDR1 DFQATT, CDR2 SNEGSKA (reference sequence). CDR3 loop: CSARGGRGLEQYF. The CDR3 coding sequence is TGCAGTGCTAGGGGGGGCAGGGGGCTCGAGCAGTACTTC.

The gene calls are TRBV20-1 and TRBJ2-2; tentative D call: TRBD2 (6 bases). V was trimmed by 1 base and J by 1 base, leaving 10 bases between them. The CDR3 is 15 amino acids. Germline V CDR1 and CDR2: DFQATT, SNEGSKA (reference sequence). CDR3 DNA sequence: TGCAGTGCTAGAGTGGTGGGGGGGAACACCGGGGAGCTGTTTTTT. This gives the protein CSARVVGGNTGELFF.

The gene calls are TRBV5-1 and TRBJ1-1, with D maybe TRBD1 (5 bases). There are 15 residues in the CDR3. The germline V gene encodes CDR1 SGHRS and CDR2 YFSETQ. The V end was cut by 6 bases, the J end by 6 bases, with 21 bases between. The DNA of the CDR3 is TGCGCCAGCATCCTTTACGGGGCCCCTGGGGCTGAAGCTTTCTTT. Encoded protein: CASILYGAPGAEAFF.